This T cell receptor (beta chain) was obtained from a study of beta chain features in type 1 diabetes. The study's findings and limits: Across all four CD4+ subsets, people with type 1 diabetes showed modestly shorter TCRB CDR3s.

Points on this clone: The antigen is not known.

Expressed TCRB transcripts got sequenced, as all isolated RNA was reverse transcribed. Method: immunoSEQ multiplex PCR; TCRdb's copy keeps in-frame clones and lacks some. Altogether a few hundred thousand clones are present, 9.6% being singletons, with the ten largest covering about 0.63%. Trimming removed 4 bases from V and 4 bases from J; junction bases left unmatched: 6. Germline V lookup: CDR1 SGHKS, CDR2 YYEKEE (reference sequence). The length of the CDR3 is 14 residues. The TCR originated in a young man with type 1 diabetes. What was sequenced was central memory CD4+ T cells from blood. The J gene is TRBJ1-2, the V gene TRBV5-5; 8 nucleotides align to TRBD1. The CDR3 loop reads CASSSGQGLYGYTF. Written as DNA, the CDR3 is TGTGCCAGCAGCAGTGGACAGGGTCTCTATGGCTACACCTTC.